These T cell receptor beta chains were read from a single sample in a study of T cells in localized non-small cell lung cancer. TCRdb keeps only in-frame clones here, not all; method: immunoSEQ multiplex PCR. The data hold 23,000 or so clones, with 92% observed a single time. The sample here was peripheral blood, taken before any cancer treatment. Source of these receptors: a man aged 35-75 years with stage III squamous cell lung carcinoma. The CDR3 runs from the conserved cysteine through the conserved F or W. D genes are given only for firm matches. Not every row has a clone size; where given, it reads once, few, many or a size class.

clone_size j_call d_call cdr3_length v_call cdr3_aa cdr3_nt
NA TRBJ1-3 NA 17 TRBV4-2 CASSQGIDTHSGNTIYF TGTGCCAGCAGCCAAGGGATCGACACCCACTCTGGAAACACCATATATTTT
NA TRBJ2-2 NA 14 TRBV7-6 CASSLMGDTGELFF TGTGCCAGCAGCTTAATGGGTGACACCGGGGAGCTGTTTTTT
NA TRBJ2-2 NA 15 TRBV5-4 CASSIDRKNTGELFF TGTGCCAGCAGCATAGACAGGAAGAACACCGGGGAGCTGTTTTTT
NA TRBJ2-1 NA 13 TRBV4-1 CASSQDPYNEQFF TGCGCCAGCAGCCAAGATCCCTACAATGAGCAGTTCTTC
NA TRBJ1-1 NA 13 TRBV27 CASSRQMNTEAFF TGTGCCAGCAGTAGACAGATGAACACTGAAGCTTTCTTT
NA TRBJ2-2 NA 17 TRBV9 CASSVAGDYGGTGELFF TGTGCCAGCAGCGTAGCTGGTGATTACGGTGGGACCGGGGAGCTGTTTTTT
once TRBJ1-5 TRBD1 14 TRBV28 CASSPGTGVQPQHF TGTGCCAGCAGTCCCGGGACAGGGGTTCAGCCCCAGCATTTT
NA TRBJ1-2 TRBD1 15 TRBV7-2 CASSPNRQGNYGYTF TGTGCCAGCAGCCCAAATAGACAGGGCAACTATGGCTACACCTTC
NA TRBJ2-5 TRBD2 18 TRBV5-1 CASSFGLAGDPYQETQYF TGCGCCAGCAGCTTCGGACTAGCGGGGGACCCGTACCAAGAGACCCAGTACTTC
few TRBJ1-3 NA 12 TRBV5-8 CASSFQGGPIYF TGTGCCAGCAGCTTCCAGGGCGGTCCCATATATTTT
NA TRBJ2-3 NA 16 TRBV4-3 CASSQESSGGGNTQYF TGCGCCAGCAGCCAAGAAAGTTCAGGGGGAGGTAATACGCAGTATTTT
NA TRBJ2-5 TRBD2 14 TRBV7-3 CASSSGLAGETQYF TGTGCCAGCAGCTCGGGACTAGCGGGGGAGACCCAGTACTTC
NA TRBJ1-2 NA 15 TRBV19 CASTSPGFGNYGYTF TGTGCCAGTACCTCCCCGGGGTTTGGTAACTATGGCTACACCTTC
NA TRBJ2-7 TRBD2 16 TRBV5-6 CASSFWSSGSIYEQYF TGTGCCAGCAGCTTTTGGAGTAGCGGGAGTATCTACGAGCAGTACTTC
NA TRBJ1-3 TRBD1 14 TRBV6-5 CASTNRDSGNTIYF TGTGCCAGCACCAACCGGGACAGCGGAAACACCATATATTTT
NA TRBJ1-3 TRBD1 16 TRBV7-9 CASSLRDSNSGNTIYF TGTGCCAGCAGCTTACGGGACAGCAACTCTGGAAACACCATATATTTT
NA TRBJ1-2 NA 11 TRBV29-1 CSVANSRGYTF TGCAGCGTTGCTAATTCACGGGGCTACACCTTC
NA TRBJ2-1 NA 17 TRBV7-9 CASSPREVRVTYNEQFF TGTGCCAGCAGCCCCAGGGAAGTCCGGGTAACCTACAATGAGCAGTTCTTC